The 12 T cell receptor beta chains presented below share a single source sample, sequenced in a study of breast tumors, draining lymph nodes, adjacent tissues. TCRdb recomputed calls from the multiplex PCR reads with MiXCR, one row per CDR3 protein. The table shows around 130,000 distinct CDR3 sequences, with around 20% occurring only once. The lymph nodes were axillary draining lymph nodes from breast cancer patients. The sequenced sample consisted of axillary lymph node tissue. The origin of the receptors is a female donor with breast cancer. Some clones in this sample may be carry-over from other donors' samples.

This clonotype was counted a few times. This chain uses TRBV3-1 with TRBJ2-2, with D perhaps matching TRBD1 or TRBD2 (5 bases each). Trimming pared 5 bases from V and 1 base from J, leaving 14 bases between. Germline CDR1 reads LGHDT; CDR2 reads YNNKEL (reference sequence). The CDR3 has 16 residues. The CDR3 here is CASSYSGTGNTGELFF. Written as DNA, the CDR3 is TGTGCCAGCAGCTACTCGGGAACAGGGAACACCGGGGAGCTGTTTTTT. The full variable domain, its missing parts supplied by reference TRBV3-1 and TRBJ2-2, is DTAVSQTPKYLVTQMGNDKSIKCEQNLGHDTMYWYKQDSKKFLKIMFSYNNKELIINETVPNRFSPKSPDKAHLNLHINSLELGDSAVYFCASSYSGTGNTGELFFGEGSRLTVL.

Points on this clonotype: Just one base apart from a much larger clone, this may be a read error. This sequence joins TRBV30 and TRBJ1-4; D call uncertain. Germline CDR1 GTSNPN, CDR2 SVGIG (reference sequence). The CDR3 spans 13 residues. The CDR3 bases are TGTGTCTGGAGTGAAACAACTAATGAAAAACTGTTTTTT. Translated, it gives CVWSETTNEKLFF.

This clonotype was seen many times. The chain uses TRBV2 and TRBJ2-1; 8 bases fit TRBD2. There are 14 residues in the CDR3. In germline, CDR1 is SNHLY, CDR2 FYNNEI. The V segment lost 8 bases and the J segment 4 bases; nucleotides outside the gene matches: 7. CDR3 bases: TGTGCCAGCGAAGCGGGGGCTTTTTACAATGAGCAGTTCTTC. This encodes CASEAGAFYNEQFF.

Details on this clonotype: Given a much more abundant clone one base away, this may be a read error. The chain recombines TRBV6-5 with TRBJ1-2; unclear D gene. Looked up from germline, CDR1 is MNHEY and CDR2 is SVGAGI. CDR3 size: 14 residues. V was shortened by 5 bases and J by 7 bases, with 17 bases between the two germline ends. CDR3 protein: CASSAVPLTSGYTF. DNA for the CDR3: TGTGCCAGCAGTGCTGTACCCTTGACTAGTGGCTACACCTTC.

Concerning this clonotype itself: This may arise from a read error, as a much more abundant clone is one base away. The chain is built from TRBV10-1 and TRBJ2-2; TRBD2 matches at 10 bases. Germline CDR1 reads WNHNN; CDR2 reads SYGVQD (reference sequence). This CDR3 spans 17 amino acids. The V gene end was trimmed by 3 bases and the J gene end by 7 bases; junction bases not matched to a gene: 11. CDR3 DNA: TGCGCCAGCAGTGACCTAGCGGGAGCCCGGTGGAACGGGGAGCTGTTTTTT. It codes for CASSDLAGARWNGELFF.

This clonotype was observed at least ten times. This chain joins TRBV29-1 and TRBJ2-5; D remains ambiguous. Germline values: CDR1 SQVTM, CDR2 ANQGSEA. Trimming removed 5 bases at V and 2 bases at J, with 21 bases between. The CDR3 consists of 16 residues. The chain's CDR3 is CSVKGSAPRPQETQYF. CDR3 bases: TGCAGCGTTAAGGGTTCGGCCCCCCGGCCTCAAGAGACCCAGTACTTC.

In this sample, this clonotype turned up many times. This chain uses TRBV10-3 with TRBJ2-1, with 11 bases identical to TRBD2. This CDR3 is 13 amino acids long. The germline gives CDR1 ENHRY, CDR2 SYGVKD. After removal of 7 bases from V and 9 bases from J, the junction contained 5 bases not matched to a gene. The CDR3 protein is CAIKIAGGGEQFF. The DNA of the CDR3 is TGTGCCATCAAAATAGCGGGAGGGGGTGAGCAGTTCTTC.

Ten or more counts support this clonotype. The V call is TRBV5-1, the J call TRBJ2-3; D ambiguous. V was shortened by 4 bases and J by 1 base, with 10 bases between the two germline ends. The CDR3 is 14 residues long. CDR1 is SGHRS, CDR2 YFSETQ, per germline. CDR3 amino acids: CASSANAGTDTQYF. CDR3 DNA: TGCGCCAGCAGCGCGAACGCGGGCACAGATACGCAGTATTTT.

This clonotype was seen repeatedly, ten times or more. The rearrangement links TRBV5-8 to TRBJ2-7; TRBD1 aligns across 8 bases. Germline CDR1 and CDR2: SGHTS and YDEGEE. V lost 1 base to trimming and J lost 3 bases; unmatched junction nucleotides: 3. The CDR3 extends over 14 amino acids. DNA for the CDR3: TGTGCCAGCAGCTTGACCAGGGGGCTCTACGAGCAGTACTTC. Its protein product is CASSLTRGLYEQYF.

This clonotype was counted ten times or more. The chain couples TRBV20-1 to TRBJ2-3; D unclear. Trimming pared 8 bases from V and 2 bases from J, leaving 14 bases between. Germline V CDR1 and CDR2: DFQATT, SNEGSKA (reference sequence). The CDR3 loop spans 13 amino acids. The CDR3 reads CSSNDIITDTQYF. The CDR3 DNA reads as TGCAGTTCGAATGACATTATCACAGATACGCAGTATTTT.

A few counts support this clonotype. J is TRBJ2-1 and V is TRBV20-1; 9 bases align to TRBD2. The CDR3 contains 16 residues. The V segment lost 4 bases and the J segment 1 base; nucleotides outside the gene matches: 8. The germline gives CDR1 DFQATT, CDR2 SNEGSKA (reference sequence). CDR3 sequence: CSAKAGLALSYNEQFF. CDR3 bases: TGCAGTGCTAAGGCGGGACTAGCTTTATCCTACAATGAGCAGTTCTTC.

This clonotype appeared many times. V is TRBV29-1 and J is TRBJ1-4; 7 nucleotides match TRBD1. V trimming: 7 bases; J trimming: 2 bases; junction bases outside the gene matches: 10. Germline-derived CDR1 and CDR2 are SQVTM and ANQGSEA. The CDR3 is 15 residues long. This CDR3 reads CSASGTGATNEKLFF. The CDR3 DNA is TGCAGCGCCTCCGGTACAGGGGCGACTAATGAAAAACTGTTTTTT. The full variable domain, in which reference TRBV29-1 and TRBJ1-4 provide the parts outside the CDR3, is SAVISQKPSRDICQRGTSLTIQCQVDSQVTMMFWYRQQPGQSLTLIATANQGSEATYESGFVIDKFPISRPNLTFSTLTVSNMSPEDSSIYLCSASGTGATNEKLFFGSGTQLSVL.